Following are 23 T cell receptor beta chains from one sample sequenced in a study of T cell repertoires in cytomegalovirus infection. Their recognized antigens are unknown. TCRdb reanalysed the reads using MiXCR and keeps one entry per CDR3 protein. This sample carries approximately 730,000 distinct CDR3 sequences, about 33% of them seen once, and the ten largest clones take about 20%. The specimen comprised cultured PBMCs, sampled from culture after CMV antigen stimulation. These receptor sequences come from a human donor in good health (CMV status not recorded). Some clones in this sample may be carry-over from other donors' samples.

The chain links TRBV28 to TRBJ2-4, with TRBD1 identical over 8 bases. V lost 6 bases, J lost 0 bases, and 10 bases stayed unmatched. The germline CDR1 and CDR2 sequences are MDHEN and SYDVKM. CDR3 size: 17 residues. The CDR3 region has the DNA TGTGCCAGCAGCAAAATTGGACAGGGTATAGCCAAAAACATTCAGTACTTC. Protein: CASSKIGQGIAKNIQYF.

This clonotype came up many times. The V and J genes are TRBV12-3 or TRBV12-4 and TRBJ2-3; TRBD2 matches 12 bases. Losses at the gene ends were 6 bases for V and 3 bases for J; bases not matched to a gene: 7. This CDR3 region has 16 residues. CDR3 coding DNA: TGTGCCAGCAGGCCGACTAGCGGGGGCGAAACAGATACGCAGTATTTT. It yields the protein CASRPTSGGETDTQYF.

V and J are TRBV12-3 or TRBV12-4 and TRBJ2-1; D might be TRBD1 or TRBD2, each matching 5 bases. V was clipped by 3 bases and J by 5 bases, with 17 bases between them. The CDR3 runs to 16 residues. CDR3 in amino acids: CASSFTGTGRHNEQFF. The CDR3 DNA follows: TGTGCCAGCAGTTTCACCGGCACGGGGCGACACAATGAGCAGTTCTTC.

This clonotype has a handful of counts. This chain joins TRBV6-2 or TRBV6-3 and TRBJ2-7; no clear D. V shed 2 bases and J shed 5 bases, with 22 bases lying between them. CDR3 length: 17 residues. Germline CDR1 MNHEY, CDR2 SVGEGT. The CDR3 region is CASSYPPAPRSWNEQYF. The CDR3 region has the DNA TGTGCCAGCAGTTACCCTCCCGCCCCCAGGTCCTGGAACGAGCAGTACTTC.

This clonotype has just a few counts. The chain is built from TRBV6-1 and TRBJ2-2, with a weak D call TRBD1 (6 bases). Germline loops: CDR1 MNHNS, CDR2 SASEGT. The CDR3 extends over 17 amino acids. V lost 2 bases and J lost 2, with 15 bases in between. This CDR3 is CASSEQGPGTNTGELFF. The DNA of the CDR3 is TGTGCCAGCAGTGAACAAGGACCCGGGACAAACACCGGGGAGCTGTTTTTT.

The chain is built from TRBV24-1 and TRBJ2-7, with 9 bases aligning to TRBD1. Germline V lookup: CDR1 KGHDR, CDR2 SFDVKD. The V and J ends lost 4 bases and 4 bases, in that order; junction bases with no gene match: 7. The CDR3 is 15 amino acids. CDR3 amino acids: CATSDSGDRAYEQYF. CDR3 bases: TGTGCCACCAGTGACAGTGGGGACAGGGCTTACGAGCAGTACTTC.

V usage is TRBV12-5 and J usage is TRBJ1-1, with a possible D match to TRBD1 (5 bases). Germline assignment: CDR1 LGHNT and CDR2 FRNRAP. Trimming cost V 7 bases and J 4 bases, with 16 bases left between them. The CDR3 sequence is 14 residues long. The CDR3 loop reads CASALDMDPTEAFF. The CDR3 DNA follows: TGTGCTAGTGCCTTGGACATGGATCCCACTGAAGCTTTCTTT.

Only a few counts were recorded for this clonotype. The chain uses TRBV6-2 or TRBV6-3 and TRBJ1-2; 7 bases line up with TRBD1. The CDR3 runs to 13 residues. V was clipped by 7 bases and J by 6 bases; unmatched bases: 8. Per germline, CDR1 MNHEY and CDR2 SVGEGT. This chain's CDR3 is CASNRQGFDGYTF. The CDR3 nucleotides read TGTGCCAGCAACCGACAGGGCTTCGATGGCTACACCTTC.

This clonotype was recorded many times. In DNA form, the CDR3 reads TGTGCCAGCAGCTTAGACAGACAGGGGAAGTTCTTC. The encoded protein is CASSLDRQGKFF. The V gene is TRBV7-8, the J gene TRBJ2-1, with 8 bases matching TRBD1. The CDR3 covers 12 residues. V shed 1 base, J shed 14 bases, and the junction held 4 bases outside the gene matches. Germline V gene data show CDR1 as SGHVS and CDR2 as FQNEAQ.

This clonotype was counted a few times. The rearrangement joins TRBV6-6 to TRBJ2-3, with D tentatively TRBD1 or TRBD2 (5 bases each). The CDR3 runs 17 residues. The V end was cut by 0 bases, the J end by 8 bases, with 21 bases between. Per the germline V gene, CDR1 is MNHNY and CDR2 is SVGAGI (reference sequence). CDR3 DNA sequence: TGTGCCAGCAGTTACTCGAGGGACGAGGCGAGTGTCGGTACGCAGTATTTT. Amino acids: CASSYSRDEASVGTQYF.

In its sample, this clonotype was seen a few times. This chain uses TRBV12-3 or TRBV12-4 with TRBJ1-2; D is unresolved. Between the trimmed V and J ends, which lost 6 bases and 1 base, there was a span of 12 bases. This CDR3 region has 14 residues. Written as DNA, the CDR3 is TGTGCCAGCAGAATTTCGACAATTAACTATGGCTACACCTTC. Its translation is CASRISTINYGYTF.

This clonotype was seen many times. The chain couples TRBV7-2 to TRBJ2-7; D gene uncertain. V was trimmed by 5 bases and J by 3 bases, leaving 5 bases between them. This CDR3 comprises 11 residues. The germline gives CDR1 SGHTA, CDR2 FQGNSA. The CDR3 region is CASSPYYEQYF. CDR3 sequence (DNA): TGTGCCAGCAGCCCTTACTACGAGCAGTACTTC. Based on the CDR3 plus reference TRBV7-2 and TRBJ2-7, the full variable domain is GAGVSQSPSNKVTEKGKDVELRCDPISGHTALYWYRQSLGQGLEFLIYFQGNSAPDKSGLPSDRFSAERTGGSVSTLTIQRTQQEDSAVYLCASSPYYEQYFGPGTRLTVT.

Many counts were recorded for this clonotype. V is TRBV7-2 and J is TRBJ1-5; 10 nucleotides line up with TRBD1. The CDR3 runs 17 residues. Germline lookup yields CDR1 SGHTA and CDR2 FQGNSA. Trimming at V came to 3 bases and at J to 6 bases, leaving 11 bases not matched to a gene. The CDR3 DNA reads TGTGCCAGCAGCTTCCGCGGGACAGGGGAAAGAGGTCAGCCCCAGCATTTT. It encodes CASSFRGTGERGQPQHF.

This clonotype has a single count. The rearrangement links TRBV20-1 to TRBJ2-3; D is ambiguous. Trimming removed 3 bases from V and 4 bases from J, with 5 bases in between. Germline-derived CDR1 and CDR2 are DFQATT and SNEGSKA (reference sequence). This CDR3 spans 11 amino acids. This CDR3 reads CSARHPDTQYF. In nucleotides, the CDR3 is TGCAGTGCTAGGCACCCAGATACGCAGTATTTT.

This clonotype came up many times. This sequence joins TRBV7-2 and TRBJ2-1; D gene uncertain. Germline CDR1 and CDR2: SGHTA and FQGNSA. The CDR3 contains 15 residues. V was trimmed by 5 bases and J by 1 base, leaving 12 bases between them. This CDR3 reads CASSTTSRSYNEQFF. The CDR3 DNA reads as TGTGCCAGCAGCACCACCTCTAGGTCCTACAATGAGCAGTTCTTC.

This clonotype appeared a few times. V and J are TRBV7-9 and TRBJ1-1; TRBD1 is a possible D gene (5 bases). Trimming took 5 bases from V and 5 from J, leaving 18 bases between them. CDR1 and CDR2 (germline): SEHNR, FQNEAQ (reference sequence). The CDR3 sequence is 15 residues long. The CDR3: CASSPPGSRGTEAFF. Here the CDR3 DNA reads TGTGCCAGCAGCCCCCCGGGTTCTAGGGGAACTGAAGCTTTCTTT.

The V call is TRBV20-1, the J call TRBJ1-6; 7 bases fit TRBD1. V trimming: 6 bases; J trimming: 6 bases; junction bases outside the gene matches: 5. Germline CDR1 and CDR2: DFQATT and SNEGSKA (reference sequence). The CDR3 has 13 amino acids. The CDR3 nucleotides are TGCAGTGCCAGGACAGGCCCTAATTCACCCCTCCACTTT. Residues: CSARTGPNSPLHF.

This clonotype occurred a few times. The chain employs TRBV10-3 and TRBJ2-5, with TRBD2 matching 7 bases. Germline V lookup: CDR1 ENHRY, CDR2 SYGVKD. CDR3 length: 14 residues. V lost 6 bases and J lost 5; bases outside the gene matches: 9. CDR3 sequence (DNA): TGTGCCATCAGCGCCCGCGGGAGAGGGGAGACCCAGTACTTC. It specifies CAISARGRGETQYF.

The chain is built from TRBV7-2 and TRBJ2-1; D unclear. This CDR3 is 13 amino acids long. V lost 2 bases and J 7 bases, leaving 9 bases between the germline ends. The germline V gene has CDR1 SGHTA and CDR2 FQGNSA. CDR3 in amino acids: CASSLLSLNEQFF. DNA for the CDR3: TGTGCCAGCAGCTTATTATCGCTAAATGAGCAGTTCTTC.

CDR3 DNA: TGTGCCAGCAGCCAGGGGGACAGTTATACCGATGAGCAGTTCTTC. As protein: CASSQGDSYTDEQFF. V and J are TRBV3-1 and TRBJ2-1, with 7 bases that match TRBD1. CDR3 size: 15 residues. Germline loops: CDR1 LGHDT, CDR2 YNNKEL (reference sequence). V gave up 3 bases and J gave up 8 bases; unmatched junction bases: 10.

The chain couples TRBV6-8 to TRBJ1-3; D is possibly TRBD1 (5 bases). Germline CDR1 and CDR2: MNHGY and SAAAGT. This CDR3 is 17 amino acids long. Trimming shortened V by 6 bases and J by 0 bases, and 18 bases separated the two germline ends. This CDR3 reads CASSPPGGRDSGNTIYF. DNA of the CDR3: TGTGCCAGCAGCCCGCCGGGCGGCAGGGACTCTGGAAACACCATATATTTT.

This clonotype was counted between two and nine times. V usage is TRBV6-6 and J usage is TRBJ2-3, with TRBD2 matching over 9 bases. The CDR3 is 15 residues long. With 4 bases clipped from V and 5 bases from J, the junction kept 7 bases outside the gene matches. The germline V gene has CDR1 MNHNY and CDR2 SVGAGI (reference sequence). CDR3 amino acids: CASSSSGRLGDTQYF. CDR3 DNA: TGTGCCAGCAGTTCCAGCGGGAGGTTGGGAGATACGCAGTATTTT.

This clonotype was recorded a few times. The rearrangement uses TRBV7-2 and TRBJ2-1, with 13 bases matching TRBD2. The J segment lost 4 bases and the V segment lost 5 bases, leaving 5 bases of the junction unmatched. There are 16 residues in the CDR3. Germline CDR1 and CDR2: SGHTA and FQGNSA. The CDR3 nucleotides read TGTGCCAGCAGCCCCGGGACTAGCGGGATATACAATGAGCAGTTCTTC. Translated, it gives CASSPGTSGIYNEQFF.